The rows below give T cell receptor beta chains drawn from one sample of a study of somatic mutations in cytotoxic T cells in rheumatoid arthritis. Sequencing used immunoSEQ multiplex PCR; TCRdb keeps in-frame clones, though not all of them. Altogether 400 to 500 clones are present, roughly 87% being singletons, with the ten largest covering about a tenth. The sequencing sample was made of CD8+ T cells sorted from blood. These receptor sequences come from a woman aged 70-85 years with rheumatoid arthritis. Both conserved end residues are part of each CDR3. The D gene is left open where the match is weak. Expanded clones get a size class; other rows say once, few or many, or leave the size out.

TRBJ1-5,.,TRBV10-3,TRBD1,CAIGTGDSNQPQHF,TGTGCCATTGGGACAGGGGATAGCAATCAGCCCCAGCATTTT
TRBJ2-1,.,TRBV9,.,CASSVEGGSYNEQFF,TGTGCCAGCAGCGTAGAAGGGGGATCCTACAATGAGCAGTTCTTC
TRBJ1-2,.,TRBV9,.,CASSVNEQVDGYTF,TGTGCCAGCAGCGTAAATGAACAGGTCGATGGCTACACCTTC
TRBJ1-1,.,TRBV9,.,CASSPRVGGPTAEAFF,TGTGCCAGCAGCCCCCGAGTGGGAGGGCCGACGGCCGAAGCTTTCTTT
TRBJ2-1,.,TRBV9,TRBD2,CASSISGSSYNEQFF,TGTGCCAGCAGCATTAGCGGGAGCTCCTACAATGAGCAGTTCTTC
TRBJ1-2,.,TRBV9,TRBD1,CASSGRGLHGYTF,TGTGCCAGCAGCGGCAGGGGGCTTCATGGCTACACCTTC
TRBJ2-1,.,TRBV9,TRBD2,CASSVVPTGGPYNEQFF,TGTGCCAGCAGCGTAGTTCCCACGGGAGGGCCCTACAATGAGCAGTTCTTC
TRBJ2-7,.,TRBV7-2,.,CASSLNRGPSYEQYF,TGTGCCAGCAGCTTAAACAGAGGGCCCTCCTACGAGCAGTACTTC
TRBJ2-7,.,TRBV7-9,TRBD1,CASSSPGTAEQYF,TGTGCCAGCAGCTCCCCAGGGACAGCCGAGCAGTACTTC
TRBJ1-6,.,TRBV16,.,CASSTGINNSPLHF,TGTGCCAGCAGCACCGGGATAAATAATTCACCCCTCCACTTT
TRBJ1-5,once,TRBV9,.,CASSVGKGSNQPQHF,TGTGCCAGCAGCGTAGGAAAGGGGAGCAATCAGCCCCAGCATTTT
TRBJ1-4,.,TRBV9,.,CASSVEDRNNEKLFF,TGTGCCAGCAGCGTAGAGGACAGAAATAATGAAAAACTGTTTTTT
TRBJ2-3,.,TRBV9,.,CASSVEGHGTDTQYF,TGTGCCAGCAGCGTAGAGGGACATGGCACAGATACGCAGTATTTT
TRBJ1-1,.,TRBV9,.,CASSPPGTQAFF,TGTGCCAGCAGCCCCCCCGGGACACAAGCTTTCTTT
TRBJ2-1,.,TRBV9,.,CASSVERFNKQFF,TGTGCCAGCAGCGTAGAGCGGTTCAATAAGCAGTTCTTC